This T cell receptor beta chain is from a study of CD8+CD57+ T cells in acquired aplastic anemia (dated by TCRdb to 2016 to 2019). Background for the entire study: DNA extracted from sorted CD4+ and CD8+ cells had a mean of around 3 ug, with a range of about 0.18 to 27.4 ug.

Genomic DNA was used as template for profiling of TCR beta VDJ combinations and CDR3 sequences. An Illumina HiSeq 2000 was the platform used for TCR repertoire sequencing. Per the authors' processing: Repertoire assessment relied on Simpson's diversity index, CDR3 size and DJ length profiles, and TRBV/TRBJ rearrangement plots. The most abundant DNA sequence in the deep sequencing data was defined as the immunodominant clone. CDR3 amino acid sequences were checked for sharing between subjects and were compared against published repertoires and the VDJdb database. In TCRdb, the public reads were trimmed at Q25 with fastp and aligned with MiXCR, with productive beta chains retained. Rows matching on CDR3 protein sequence are summarized as one entry with the most common DNA and genes. None of the V and J calls come from the authors' own analysis; TCRdb made them. The sample yields 300,000 or so distinct CDR3 sequences; 55% to 65% were counted once. Roughly 8% of the sample is held by the ten biggest clonotypes.

The paper as a whole reports these results and caveats: CD8+ Simpson's diversity did not differ significantly between patients and healthy controls (P=0.060). About 30 CD8+ CDR3 sequences were found in both patients and controls but appeared to be highly expressed in patients and within the immunodominant clones of the patients.

The CDR1 and CDR2 encoded by the germline V gene (reference sequence) are LGHDT and YNNKEL. The CDR3 holds 16 amino acids from the cysteine to the phenylalanine. Only CDR3 DNA is held: 48 bases, read in frame from base 1. TCR repertoires of sorted CD4+ and CD8+ blood T cells from severe aplastic anemia patients and healthy subjects were deep-sequenced in the study. Ficoll-Paque density gradient centrifugation was used to isolate peripheral blood mononuclear cells. CD4+ and CD8+ T cells were sorted by FACS or magnetic beads before DNA extraction. With regard to this clonotype: The antigen this receptor binds is unknown. Mismatch with germline at one junction end may stem from a read error.

The sequenced sample consisted of sorted CD4+, CD8+, or CD8+CD57+ T cells (not recorded which) from PBMCs. The V gene is TRBV3-1 and the J gene is TRBJ1-3; TRBD1 could be the D gene, as 6 bases match. The sequence was obtained from a human donor with severe aplastic anemia or a healthy control (not recorded which). CDR3 sequence: CASKGGPTGPGNAIYF. The bases read TGTGCCAGCAAGGGGGGACCCACCGGCCCTGGAAACGCCATATATTTT.